What follows are 12 T cell receptor beta chains derived from one specimen sequenced in a study of OX40 agonist ivuxolimab in advanced cancers. Receptor amplification or capture employed the immunoSEQ multiplex PCR assay. Imported from immuneACCESS, the table was reduced by TCRdb to in-frame sequences with V and J called. These copies leave out some clones; in studies compared against another copy, an unresolved V gene accounts for under half, and the cause of the remainder is not known. This sample comprises roughly 86,000 clones, around 94% of them detected only once. Roughly 2.8% of the sample rests with the top ten. The sample was CD4+ or CD8+ T cells sorted from blood, taken in a trial of the OX40 agonist ivuxolimab. These receptors all come from an adult with an advanced solid tumor such as melanoma, head and neck, liver or kidney cancer.

The chain couples TRBV6-5 to TRBJ2-7; D is unclear. The CDR3 covers 13 residues. Germline V gene sequence: CDR1 MNHEY, CDR2 SVGAGI. The ends were cut back, 8 bases at V and 2 bases at J, with 13 bases in the middle. This CDR3 reads CASSPAPPYEQYF. The CDR3 bases are TGTGCCAGCTCCCCGGCGCCTCCCTACGAGCAGTACTTC.

In its sample, this clone was seen once. The chain has TRBV5-4 and TRBJ2-5, with TRBD2 as a possible D gene (6 bases). The CDR3 runs to 14 residues. Trimming removed 2 bases at V and 4 bases at J, with 12 bases between. The germline CDR1 and CDR2 sequences are SGHNT and YYREEE (reference sequence). This CDR3 is CASSFWRGRETQYF. For the CDR3, the DNA is TGTGCCAGCAGCTTTTGGCGGGGAAGAGAGACCCAGTACTTC.

V gene TRBV6-6 combines with J gene TRBJ1-2; D is unresolved. The V and J ends lost 4 bases and 4 bases respectively, with 4 bases between them. The CDR3 is made up of 11 amino acids. The germline V gene has CDR1 MNHNY and CDR2 SVGAGI (reference sequence). CDR3 sequence (DNA): TGTGCCAGCAGTTCACTCTATGGCTACACCTTC. This gives the protein CASSSLYGYTF.

The chain recombines TRBV10-3 with TRBJ1-1, with D maybe TRBD1 (6 bases). CDR1 and CDR2 (germline): ENHRY, SYGVKD. This CDR3 comprises 16 residues. The V and J ends lost 3 bases and 2 bases respectively, with 16 bases between them. The CDR3 DNA follows: TGTGCCATCAGTGACCCCTGGACAGCCTCTAACACTGAAGCTTTCTTT. It translates to CAISDPWTASNTEAFF.

The CDR3 DNA reads as TGTGCCAGCAGGGCCTCCGGGACAGGCAAAGGAGGGTACTTC. This sequence encodes CASRASGTGKGGYF. The rearrangement links TRBV2 to TRBJ2-7; 8 nucleotides line up with TRBD1. This CDR3 comprises 14 residues. Germline-derived CDR1 and CDR2 are SNHLY and FYNNEI. Trimming cost V 6 bases and J 12 bases; bases outside gene matches: 16.

The chain is built from TRBV7-9 and TRBJ1-5; D is uncertain. Looked up from germline, CDR1 is SEHNR and CDR2 is FQNEAQ (reference sequence). The CDR3 has 16 amino acids. Deletions cut 1 base from V and 5 bases from J, with 15 bases between. The CDR3: CASSLVGVRPHQPQHF. The CDR3 coding sequence is TGTGCCAGCAGCTTAGTGGGTGTGAGGCCCCATCAGCCCCAGCATTTT.

The V call is TRBV28, the J call TRBJ1-2; D is uncertain. This CDR3 comprises 14 residues. V lost 4 bases to trimming and J lost 5 bases, with 14 bases between them. Germline V gene sequence: CDR1 MDHEN, CDR2 SYDVKM. The CDR3 reads CASSSLGVGYGYTF. The DNA of the CDR3 is TGTGCCAGCAGTTCCCTCGGTGTGGGTTATGGCTACACCTTC.

A single count supports this clone. The V gene is TRBV25-1, the J gene TRBJ2-5; D may be TRBD2 (6 bases). V gave up 8 bases and J gave up 8 bases, with 15 bases separating them. Germline V gives CDR1 MGHDK, CDR2 SYGVNS. This CDR3 region has 12 residues. CDR3 sequence reads: CASQEREVTQYF. The DNA for the CDR3 is TGTGCCAGCCAGGAAAGGGAGGTAACCCAGTACTTC.

The V call is TRBV5-1, the J call TRBJ2-7, with 10 bases identical to TRBD1. V lost 2 bases, J lost 4 bases, and 9 bases stayed unmatched. Germline CDR1 SGHRS, CDR2 YFSETQ. CDR3 size: 16 residues. CDR3 loop: CASSFLLDRGEYEQYF. The CDR3 nucleotides are TGCGCCAGCAGCTTCCTCTTGGACAGGGGGGAATACGAGCAGTACTTC.

V gene TRBV5-4 combines with J gene TRBJ2-5; the D is unclear. Germline V gene data show CDR1 as SGHNT and CDR2 as YYREEE (reference sequence). Trimming shortened V by 4 bases and J by 5 bases, and 9 bases separated the two germline ends. This CDR3 region has 12 residues. DNA of the CDR3: TGTGCCAGCAGCAGAAATGGCGAGACCCAGTACTTC. It encodes CASSRNGETQYF.

The rearrangement joins TRBV30 to TRBJ2-2; D is unresolved. With 4 bases removed from V and 0 bases from J, the gap between germline ends came to 6 bases. The length of the CDR3 is 13 residues. Germline lookup yields CDR1 GTSNPN and CDR2 SVGIG (reference sequence). CDR3 residues: CAWMETNTGELFF. CDR3 nucleotide sequence: TGTGCCTGGATGGAAACGAACACCGGGGAGCTGTTTTTT.

This clone was observed once. The rearrangement joins TRBV12-2 to TRBJ2-4. TRBV12-2 is described as a pseudogene. This CDR3 is built from 15 residues. The CDR3 here is CASRPQGGAKNIQYF. CDR3 nucleotides: TGTGCAAGTCGCCCGCAGGGCGGGGCCAAAAACATTCAGTACTTC.